These 15 T cell receptor beta chains originate from one sample sequenced in a study of Ad26.COV2.S vaccination and SARS-CoV-2 variants. Clones were read by immunoSEQ multiplex PCR, and TCRdb kept only the in-frame ones, dropping some. Seen here are 300,000 to 400,000 clones, around 90% observed once, and the top ten hold about 3.8%. The sequenced sample was peripheral blood, obtained after recovery from COVID-19. These receptors all come from a human donor who had recovered from COVID-19.

The chain couples TRBV13 to TRBJ1-6; 7 bases fit TRBD1. The V gene end was trimmed by 0 bases and the J gene end by 7 bases; junction bases not matched to a gene: 3. Germline lookup yields CDR1 PRHDT and CDR2 FYEKMQ (reference sequence). The CDR3 consists of 15 residues. The CDR3 here is CASSLGTGNNSPLHF. In nucleotides, the CDR3 is TGTGCCAGCAGCTTAGGGACAGGGAACAATTCACCCCTCCACTTT.

The chain couples TRBV10-1 to TRBJ2-4; no clear D gene. There are 13 residues in the CDR3. Per germline, CDR1 WNHNN and CDR2 SYGVQD (reference sequence). V was shortened by 3 bases and J by 4 bases, with 7 bases between the two germline ends. The CDR3 DNA follows: TGCGCCAGCAGTGACGGATCAAAAAACATTCAGTACTTC. It codes for CASSDGSKNIQYF.

This clone appeared a single time. This rearrangement joins TRBV3-1 (or the pseudogene TRBV3-2) to TRBJ2-6; D perhaps matches TRBD2 (5 bases). Trimming took 5 bases from V and 0 from J, leaving 11 bases between them. Germline V gene data show CDR1 as LGHDT and CDR2 as YNNKEL (reference sequence). The CDR3 consists of 16 residues. CDR3 bases: TGTGCCAGCAGCTTCACGAGGGTCTCTGGGGCCAACGTCCTGACTTTC. Amino acid sequence: CASSFTRVSGANVLTF.

The chain recombines TRBV10-3 with TRBJ2-3; 8 bases are a match to TRBD2. Trimming took 5 bases from V and 3 from J; bases not matched to a gene: 4. Germline V gives CDR1 ENHRY, CDR2 SYGVKD. The CDR3 sequence is 14 residues long. The CDR3 coding sequence is TGTGCCATCAGTAACGGGGGGGGGACAGATACGCAGTATTTT. Translation: CAISNGGGTDTQYF.

A single count supports this clone. The rearrangement joins TRBV29-1 to TRBJ2-3; 10 bases match TRBD2. The CDR3 length is 15 residues. Germline lookup yields CDR1 SQVTM and CDR2 ANQGSEA. The trim removed 2 bases at V and 4 bases at J, leaving 6 bases unmatched. The CDR3 loop reads CSVELTSGDSDTQYF. CDR3 nucleotide sequence: TGCAGCGTTGAATTAACTAGCGGGGATTCAGATACGCAGTATTTT.

The chain uses TRBV4-1 and TRBJ2-7, with 9 nucleotides matching TRBD2. Germline CDR1 reads MGHRA; CDR2 reads YSYEKL. This CDR3 has 12 residues. Unmatched junction bases numbered 2, after V lost 8 bases and J lost 3 bases. The chain's CDR3 is CASAGGGYEQYF. The CDR3 nucleotides are TGCGCCAGCGCGGGGGGGGGCTACGAGCAGTACTTC.

V usage is TRBV18 and J usage is TRBJ2-3, with D possibly being TRBD2 (5 bases). CDR3 length equals 14 residues. V shed 6 bases and J shed 3 bases, with 13 bases lying between them. CDR1 and CDR2 from the germline V gene are KGHSH and LQKENI. CDR3 sequence: CASSPSRGTDTQYF. The CDR3 nucleotides read TGTGCCAGCTCTCCTAGCCGGGGAACAGATACGCAGTATTTT.

The chain has TRBV5-1 and TRBJ2-2; no definite D call. V was cut by 0 bases and J by 3 bases, with 12 bases left in between. Germline loops: CDR1 SGHRS, CDR2 YFSETQ. The CDR3 has 16 amino acids. The DNA of the CDR3 is TGCGCCAGCAGCTTGGGGGAAGGTCGGGACACCGGGGAGCTGTTTTTT. Protein: CASSLGEGRDTGELFF.

The J gene is TRBJ1-2, the V gene TRBV2; D gene uncertain. Germline loops: CDR1 SNHLY, CDR2 FYNNEI. The V and J ends lost 1 base and 5 bases respectively, with 17 bases between them. CDR3 length equals 16 residues. This CDR3 reads CASSEGLRGLSYGYTF. CDR3 in DNA: TGTGCCAGCAGTGAAGGGTTGAGAGGGTTAAGTTATGGCTACACCTTC.

The CDR3: CASSPGPGAGTEAFF. Here the CDR3 DNA reads TGTGCCAGCAGCCCAGGGCCGGGGGCCGGCACTGAAGCTTTCTTT. V and J are TRBV11-3 and TRBJ1-1, with a possible D match to TRBD1 (6 bases). This CDR3 contains 15 residues. With 5 bases removed from V and 4 bases from J, the gap between germline ends came to 17 bases. Germline V gives CDR1 SGHNT, CDR2 YENEEA.

The CDR3 reads CASSSPSTLNRDLANYGYTF. In DNA form, the CDR3 reads TGCGCCAGCAGCTCTCCTTCTACATTAAACAGGGATCTGGCTAACTATGGCTACACCTTC. The chain combines TRBV5-1 with TRBJ1-2; maybe TRBD1 (6 bases). CDR1 SGHRS and CDR2 YFSETQ come from the germline V gene. This CDR3 has 20 amino acids. Trimming shortened V by 3 bases and J by 0 bases, and 27 bases separated the two germline ends.

This sequence joins TRBV29-1 and TRBJ2-7, with D possibly being TRBD1 (6 bases). With 3 bases removed from V and 3 bases from J, the gap between germline ends came to 9 bases. The CDR3 extends over 12 amino acids. Germline V gene lookup returns CDR1 SQVTM and CDR2 ANQGSEA. The CDR3 nucleotides are TGCAGCGTTGAGTTACAGGGCTACGAGCAGTACTTC. Its protein product is CSVELQGYEQYF.

This rearrangement joins TRBV4-1 to TRBJ1-2; the D is unclear. The germline gives CDR1 MGHRA, CDR2 YSYEKL. V was trimmed by 1 base and J by 8 bases, leaving 17 bases between them. The CDR3 is made up of 15 amino acids. CDR3 region: CASSQVFTYESGYTF. The CDR3 coding sequence is TGCGCCAGCAGCCAAGTCTTTACGTACGAGAGCGGCTACACCTTC.

The chain recombines TRBV9 with TRBJ2-3; D is perhaps TRBD1 (7 bases). From germline, CDR1 is SGDLS and CDR2 YYNGEE. The V end lost 4 bases, the J end lost 0 bases, and 15 bases lay between the germline ends. This CDR3 spans 16 amino acids. Here the CDR3 DNA reads TGTGCCAGCAGCTACGGAGGGGGACAGAGCACAGATACGCAGTATTTT. As protein: CASSYGGGQSTDTQYF. Complete variable domain (other parts from reference TRBV9 and TRBJ2-3): DSGVTQTPKHLITATGQRVTLRCSPRSGDLSVYWYQQSLDQGLQFLIQYYNGEERAKGNILERFSAQQFPDLHSELNLSSLELGDSALYFCASSYGGGQSTDTQYFGPGTRLTVL.

This chain joins TRBV5-6 and TRBJ2-5; D remains unclear. The ends were cut back, 2 bases at V and 2 bases at J, with 7 bases in the middle. Germline lookup yields CDR1 SGHDT and CDR2 YYEEEE. The length of the CDR3 is 13 residues. CDR3 DNA: TGTGCCAGCAGCTTTGGTGAGCAAGAGACCCAGTACTTC. It translates to CASSFGEQETQYF.